A single TCR beta chain is shown here with its context. Its antigen is undetermined. This entry is derived from a study of blood T cells in healthy people across ages. Findings and limits, study-wide: Unknown CMV status may confound age-related changes in expanded clones. Age advanced and TCR beta diversity per million T cells fell, roughly linearly. Fewer expanded clones and more diversity marked long-lived versus aged donors.

A J-beta primer mix and a sample-barcoded 5' primer were used in a second PCR of about 6 to 12 cycles. TCRdb processed the 5' RACE reads anew with MiXCR; each CDR3 protein has one entry. The data show hundreds of thousands of distinct CDR3 sequences, around 45% seen once. The CDR3 runs 19 residues. The trim removed 4 bases at V and 2 bases at J, leaving 13 bases unmatched. Germline V gene sequence: CDR1 SGHRS, CDR2 YFSETQ. Donor samples were obtained from healthy Caucasian individuals from Russia, aged 6 to 90. The specimen was blood. This sequence originates from a man aged 55 to 70 in good health. The chain combines TRBV5-1 with TRBJ2-3; 13 bases line up with TRBD2. CDR3 protein: CASSPVPGLAGQPTDTQYF. DNA for the CDR3: TGCGCCAGCAGCCCGGTCCCGGGACTAGCGGGGCAGCCCACAGATACGCAGTATTTT.